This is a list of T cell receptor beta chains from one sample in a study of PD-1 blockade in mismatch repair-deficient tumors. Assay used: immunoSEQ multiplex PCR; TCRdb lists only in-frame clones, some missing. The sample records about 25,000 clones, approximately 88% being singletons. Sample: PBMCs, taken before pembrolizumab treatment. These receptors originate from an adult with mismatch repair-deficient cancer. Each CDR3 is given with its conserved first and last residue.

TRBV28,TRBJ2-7,CASSPTGTPYEQYF
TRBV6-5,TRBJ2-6,CASSYYRGTGANVLTF
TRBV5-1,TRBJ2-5,CASSLLAGSTETQYF
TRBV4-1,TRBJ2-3,CASSPLGPQAEPPSTDTQYF
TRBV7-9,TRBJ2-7,CASSLKTSGRVGEQYF
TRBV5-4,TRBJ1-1,CASSLGRGVGEYTEAFF
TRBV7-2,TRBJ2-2,CASSPTGIAGELFF
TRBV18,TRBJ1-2,CASSPGQGAVYGYTF
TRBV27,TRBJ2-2,CASSSYTGELFF
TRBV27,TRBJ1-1,CASSLMGSNTEAFF
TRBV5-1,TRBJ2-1,CASSLGGSWREGTSYNEQFF
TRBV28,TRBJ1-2,CASSFRGTANYGYTF
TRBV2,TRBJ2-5,CASSKNRVVDQETQYF
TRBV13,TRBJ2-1,CASSPSGGNYNEQFF
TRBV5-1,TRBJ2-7,CASSLGQGDEQYF
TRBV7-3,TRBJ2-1,CASSSAVTVYNEQFF
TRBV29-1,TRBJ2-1,CSAADGAEFF
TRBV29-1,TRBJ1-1,CSVERDRGTEAFF
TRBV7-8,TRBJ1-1,CASSPQRQLEAFF
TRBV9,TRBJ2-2,CASSVGRGPGELFF
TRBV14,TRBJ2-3,CASSQELITDTQYF
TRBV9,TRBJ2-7,CASSVGGGTYEQYF
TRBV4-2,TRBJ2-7,CASSQGLAASYEQYF
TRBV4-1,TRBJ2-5,CASSLGLPPRTQYF
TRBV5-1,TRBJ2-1,CASSSGLGSGIYNEQFF
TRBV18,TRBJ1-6,CASSPLDRGNSPLHF
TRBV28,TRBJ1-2,CASSLRHLAYGYTF
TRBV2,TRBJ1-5,CASRRDNSNQPQHF
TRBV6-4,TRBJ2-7,CASSDWGVQVYEQYF
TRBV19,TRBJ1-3,CASRLQGMGNTIYF
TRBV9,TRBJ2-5,CASSVLAGGRETQYF
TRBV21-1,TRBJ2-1,CASSSGEQFF
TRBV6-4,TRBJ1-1,CANGRGRAPTEAFF
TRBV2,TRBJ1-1,CASSEQGPLTDREAFF
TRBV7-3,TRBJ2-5,CASSLSAGVETQYF
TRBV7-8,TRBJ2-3,CASSFPGLETDTQYF
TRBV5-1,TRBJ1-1,CASSLKDEVGYRDTEAFF
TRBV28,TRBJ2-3,CASSPRGSGRADTQYF
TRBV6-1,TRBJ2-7,CASSEGRLHSYEQYF
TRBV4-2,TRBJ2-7,CASSQDEAYEQYF
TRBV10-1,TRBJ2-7,CASTRTGTSSLLEQYF
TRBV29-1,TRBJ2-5,CSVGTSHAGETQYF
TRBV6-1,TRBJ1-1,CASSEGTDGTEAFF
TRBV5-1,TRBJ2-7,CASSYQGGSSYEQYF
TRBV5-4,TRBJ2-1,CASSTLAARSYNEQFF
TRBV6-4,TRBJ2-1,CASSDQREATNEQFF
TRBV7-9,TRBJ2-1,CASSLGGGPEHEQFF
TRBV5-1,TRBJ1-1,CASSSTGTVMNTEAFF
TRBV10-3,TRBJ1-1,CAISQQGMNTEAFF
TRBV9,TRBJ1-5,CASSAEEGHFSNQPQHF
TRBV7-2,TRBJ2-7,CASSLREGSYEQYF
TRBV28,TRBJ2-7,CASSSFLGGASSSYEQYF
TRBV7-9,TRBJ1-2,CASSQDGGYGYTF
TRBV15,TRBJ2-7,CATSRDTGRTYEQYF
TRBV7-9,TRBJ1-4,CASSLTTGGIEKLFF